This T cell receptor beta chain was captured by sequencing in a study of CD8+ T cells in alopecia areata. General observations from the study: Between patients, shared TCR sequences were less clear than in mice. This was possibly due in part to HLA diversity in the patient population.

With respect to this clone: Its antigen is unknown.

Sequencing templates came from extracted RNA that was reverse transcribed into cDNA. Clones were read by immunoSEQ multiplex PCR, and TCRdb kept only the in-frame ones, dropping some. The sample yields about 200,000 clones, roughly three fifths seen once. Source material: CD8+ T cells sorted from blood. The source of this sequence is a human donor in good health.

The CDR3 loop is CASSYGQRSSYEQYF. The CDR3 DNA is TGTGCCAGCAGTTATGGCCAGAGGAGCTCCTACGAGCAGTACTTC. The chain carries TRBV6-5 and TRBJ2-7; D gene unclear. This CDR3 is built from 15 residues. Germline assignment: CDR1 MNHEY and CDR2 SVGAGI. The V end was cut by 3 bases, the J end by 0 bases, with 12 bases between.